A single sample gave rise to the 25 T cell receptor beta chains below, sequenced in a study of CD8+CD57+ T cells in acquired aplastic anemia. For sequencing, patients were chosen who had shown expansion of CD8+CD57+ cells by flow cytometry. The template used for profiling TCR beta VDJ and CDR3 was genomic DNA. TCRdb passed the reads through MiXCR, listing each CDR3 protein once. Of hundreds of thousands of distinct CDR3 sequences in the sample, under 40% are singletons; the top ten hold under 0.95%. Sequencing was carried out using sorted CD4+, CD8+, or CD8+CD57+ T cells (not recorded which) from PBMCs. These receptors came from a human donor with aplastic anemia.

Remarks on this clonotype: The germline gene is not matched at one end of the junction; a read error may be the cause. The chain couples TRBV7-2 to TRBJ2-3; D is unclear. The CDR3 extends over 15 amino acids. The germline gives CDR1 SGHTA, CDR2 FQGNSA. As DNA, the CDR3 is TGTGCCAGCAGCATAGCCCGGTGGGGCACAGATACGCAGTATTTT. Residues: CASSIARWGTDTQYF.

There are a few counts of this clonotype. J is TRBJ2-3 and V is TRBV11-2, with 9 nucleotides matching TRBD1. The CDR3 runs to 15 residues. V lost 5 bases to trimming and J lost 5 bases; unmatched junction nucleotides: 8. Per germline, CDR1 SGHAT and CDR2 FQNNGV. CDR3 sequence: CASSRPGQGVDTQYF. In DNA, the CDR3 is TGTGCCAGCAGCCGACCGGGACAGGGAGTAGATACGCAGTATTTT.

The rearrangement links TRBV12-3 or TRBV12-4 to TRBJ1-5, with a tentative D call TRBD1 (6 bases). Trimming pared 3 bases from V and 5 bases from J, leaving 11 bases between. The CDR3 extends over 14 amino acids. This CDR3 is CASSFGGLHQPQHF. The CDR3 DNA reads TGTGCCAGCAGTTTTGGGGGGCTGCATCAGCCCCAGCATTTT.

The table lists this clonotype with many counts. The chain couples TRBV29-1 to TRBJ1-1; D is perhaps TRBD1 (5 bases). Trimming shortened V by 3 bases and J by 1 base, and 9 bases separated the two germline ends. This CDR3 spans 13 amino acids. Germline V CDR1 and CDR2: SQVTM, ANQGSEA. This chain's CDR3 is CSVDRQGNTEAFF. The CDR3 DNA reads TGCAGCGTTGACCGGCAGGGGAACACTGAAGCTTTCTTT.

V is TRBV9 and J is TRBJ2-4; 10 bases fit TRBD2. Trimming cost V 3 bases and J 3 bases; bases outside gene matches: 0. This CDR3 is 14 amino acids long. Germline V gene lookup returns CDR1 SGDLS and CDR2 YYNGEE. CDR3 sequence: CASSASGSKNIQYF. The CDR3 DNA follows: TGTGCCAGCAGCGCTAGCGGGAGCAAAAACATTCAGTACTTC.

A few counts support this clonotype. V and J are TRBV25-1 and TRBJ2-7; 8 bases match TRBD1. V trimming: 5 bases; J trimming: 4 bases; junction bases outside the gene matches: 10. Germline CDR1 is MGHDK and CDR2 is SYGVNS. This CDR3 is 15 amino acids long. CDR3 in amino acids: CASSQTGQGPYEQYF. The CDR3, as DNA: TGTGCCAGCAGTCAAACCGGACAGGGTCCATACGAGCAGTACTTC.

This clonotype was seen many times. The chain links TRBV2 to TRBJ1-5; 8 bases are shared with TRBD1. Germline loops: CDR1 SNHLY, CDR2 FYNNEI. The CDR3 spans 15 residues. V was pared by 6 bases and J by 4 bases, with 8 bases of the junction left unmatched. The CDR3, as DNA: TGTGCCAGCAGACAACAGGGGGTGGGGAATCAGCCCCAGCATTTT. It specifies CASRQQGVGNQPQHF. Complete variable domain (other parts from reference TRBV2 and TRBJ1-5): EPEVTQTPSHQVTQMGQEVILRCVPISNHLYFYWYRQILGQKVEFLVSFYNNEISEKSEIFDDQFSVERPDGSNFTLKIRSTKLEDSAMYFCASRQQGVGNQPQHFGDGTRLSIL.

The V call is TRBV14, the J call TRBJ2-5, with 7 bases lining up with TRBD1. CDR3 length: 16 amino acids. Germline CDR1 reads SGHDN; CDR2 reads FVKESK. The junction had 9 bases not matched to a gene; V was cut back by 4 bases and J by 1 base. CDR3 loop: CASSPRDRSFQETQYF. CDR3 bases: TGTGCCAGCAGCCCCCGGGACAGAAGCTTCCAAGAGACCCAGTACTTC.

The genes are TRBV27 and TRBJ2-7; TRBD1 agrees at 9 bases. From germline, CDR1 is MNHEY and CDR2 SMNVEV (reference sequence). The J segment lost 6 bases and the V segment lost 2 bases, leaving 8 bases of the junction unmatched. This CDR3 comprises 15 residues. CDR3: CASSLNTGGNGEQYF. CDR3 nucleotide sequence: TGTGCCAGCAGTTTAAATACAGGGGGCAATGGCGAGCAGTACTTC.

Ten or more counts support this clonotype. This rearrangement joins TRBV2 to TRBJ1-2, with no clear D. Germline CDR1 is SNHLY and CDR2 is FYNNEI. This CDR3 contains 11 residues. V was pared by 6 bases and J by 5 bases, with 7 bases between. Here the CDR3 DNA reads TGTGCCAGCAGAAGGATTTATGGCTACACCTTC. This encodes CASRRIYGYTF.

This clonotype was seen a few times. The chain has TRBV4-2 and TRBJ1-2; 7 bases match TRBD1. Germline V gives CDR1 LGHNA, CDR2 YNFKEQ. Trimming removed 0 bases from V and 5 bases from J; junction bases left unmatched: 3. The CDR3 covers 14 residues. CDR3 amino acids: CASSQDEGAYGYTF. CDR3 bases: TGTGCCAGCAGCCAAGATGAGGGGGCATATGGCTACACCTTC.

This clonotype occurred a few times. The V gene is TRBV10-2, the J gene TRBJ2-2; D remains unclear. V was clipped by 6 bases and J by 4 bases, with 9 bases between them. The CDR3 contains 13 residues. Germline CDR1 WSHSY, CDR2 SAAADI. The CDR3 DNA follows: TGCGCCAGCAGACTAAGAGGCACCGGGGAGCTGTTTTTT. Protein product: CASRLRGTGELFF.

This clonotype was seen more than once but under ten times. V usage is TRBV7-8 and J usage is TRBJ1-2; D ambiguous. Germline values: CDR1 SGHVS, CDR2 FQNEAQ. Trimming removed 2 bases from V and 6 bases from J, with 13 bases in between. CDR3 size: 14 residues. The CDR3, as DNA: TGTGCCAGCAGCTTATGGCGCGCAGACGATGGCTACACCTTC. Translation gives CASSLWRADDGYTF.

The chain combines TRBV7-2 with TRBJ2-5, with 9 bases lining up with TRBD2. CDR1 SGHTA and CDR2 FQGNSA come from the germline V gene. Trimming cost V 5 bases and J 5 bases; bases outside gene matches: 9. The CDR3 spans 15 residues. In DNA, the CDR3 is TGTGCCAGCAGCGTAGAGGCGGGGGGGCCGGAGACCCAGTACTTC. It translates to CASSVEAGGPETQYF.

The chain recombines TRBV24-1 with TRBJ1-2, with unresolved D. CDR3 length: 12 amino acids. Trimming took off 11 bases at V and 7 bases at J, with 16 bases between the two ends. CDR1 KGHDR and CDR2 SFDVKD come from the germline V gene. CDR3 nucleotide sequence: TGTGCCAGCACACCGCGGGTGGGTGGCTACACCTTC. Amino acids: CASTPRVGGYTF.

This clonotype has more than one count but fewer than ten. This chain connects TRBV7-3 to TRBJ2-1; D not certain. The CDR3 contains 18 residues. V gave up 0 bases and J gave up 0 bases, with 15 bases separating them. Germline-derived CDR1 and CDR2 are SGHTA and FQGTGA. Written as DNA, the CDR3 is TGTGCCAGCAGCTTAACCTCCCCCGGCCAGAGCTCCTACAATGAGCAGTTCTTC. Translated: CASSLTSPGQSSYNEQFF.

The chain links TRBV29-1 to TRBJ1-1; 7 nucleotides line up with TRBD1. J lost 0 bases, V lost 2 bases, and 6 bases had no gene match. The germline CDR1 and CDR2 sequences are SQVTM and ANQGSEA. This CDR3 has 15 amino acids. The CDR3 sequence is CSVELRGRMNTEAFF. CDR3 coding DNA: TGCAGCGTTGAATTGAGGGGGCGCATGAACACTGAAGCTTTCTTT.

In this sample, this clonotype turned up many times. This CDR3 fails to terminate in the conserved phenylalanine or tryptophan, so it likely reflects a read error. It is unclear where the CDR3 begins or ends on the DNA, so no DNA is shown, and the CDR3 is as TCRdb lists it. The rearrangement links TRBV7-9 to TRBJ1-3; the D call of TRBD1 is as the table states it, not checked on the DNA. Germline V gene lookup returns CDR1 SEHNR and CDR2 FQNEAQ (reference sequence). The CDR3 totals 12 residues, both ends included. CDR3 protein: CASSLEGRGAAL.

This clonotype has at least ten counts. The chain combines TRBV29-1 with TRBJ2-7, with D perhaps assigned TRBD1 or TRBD2 (5 bases each). V lost 8 bases to trimming and J lost 3 bases, with 14 bases between them. This CDR3 spans 12 amino acids. CDR1 and CDR2 (germline): SQVTM, ANQGSEA. CDR3 DNA sequence: TGCAGCTCGGGACGCTCCTGCTACGAGCAGTACTTC. Its translation: CSSGRSCYEQYF.

Comments on this clonotype: A much larger clone lies one base from this, so it may be a read error. The gene calls are TRBV7-3 and TRBJ2-7; D is undetermined. Between the trimmed V and J ends, which lost 4 bases and 3 bases, there was a span of 10 bases. Germline CDR1 and CDR2: SGHTA and FQGTGA. CDR3 size: 13 residues. As DNA, the CDR3 is TGTGCCAGCAGCTCATCTCCCTACTACGAGCAGTACTTC. It codes for CASSSSPYYEQYF.

This clonotype was picked up one time. This clone may be a read error of a much larger clone one base away. The chain couples TRBV20-1 to TRBJ2-7; D might be TRBD1 (5 bases). The CDR3 totals 13 residues. CDR1 and CDR2 (germline): DFQATT, SNEGSKA (reference sequence). The CDR3 bases are TGCAGTGCTAGGACAGCCCTAAACTACGAGCAGTGCTTC. Translating it yields CSARTALNYEQCF.

This clonotype has ten or more counts. This chain uses TRBV5-1 with TRBJ1-1; D is ambiguous. The length of the CDR3 is 14 residues. Trimming shortened V by 4 bases and J by 0 bases, and 10 bases separated the two germline ends. CDR1 and CDR2 (germline): SGHRS, YFSETQ. CDR3 sequence: CASSRAGMNTEAFF. For the CDR3, the DNA is TGCGCCAGCAGCCGGGCAGGCATGAACACTGAAGCTTTCTTT.

The chain couples TRBV2 to TRBJ2-5; D might be TRBD2 (6 bases). Germline V gene data show CDR1 as SNHLY and CDR2 as FYNNEI. The CDR3 is 14 residues long. Trimming left V 6 bases short and J 3 bases short, with 14 bases between. CDR3 sequence: CASSYMGGKETQYF. As DNA, the CDR3 is TGTGCCAGCAGCTATATGGGGGGTAAAGAGACCCAGTACTTC.

A few counts support this clonotype. The rearrangement uses TRBV19 and TRBJ2-7, with D unclear. The CDR3 has 13 residues. The germline V gene has CDR1 LNHDA and CDR2 SQIVND (reference sequence). V shed 11 bases and J shed 6 bases, with 20 bases lying between them. The CDR3 loop is CAWSLGRVGEQYF. CDR3 DNA sequence: TGTGCCTGGAGTCTGGGCCGCGTGGGCGAGCAGTACTTC.

This rearrangement joins TRBV9 to TRBJ1-1; D is undetermined. Trimming pared 2 bases from V and 1 base from J, leaving 6 bases between. This CDR3 has 13 residues. Per germline, CDR1 SGDLS and CDR2 YYNGEE. The CDR3 protein is CASSVTTNTEAFF. The CDR3 nucleotides read TGTGCCAGCAGCGTGACAACGAACACTGAAGCTTTCTTT.